The 27 T cell receptor beta chains below were found in one sample sequenced in a study of blood T cell repertoires in COVID-19. Sequenced by immunoSEQ multiplex PCR; TCRdb stores in-frame clones only, minus some. This table holds about 300,000 clones, approximately 81% found once. Sequenced input: PBMCs or T cells enriched from blood (not recorded which). Receptors were obtained from a woman younger than 45 who had been exposed to COVID-19.

The table lists this clone with a count of one. The V gene is TRBV6-5, the J gene TRBJ1-2; 10 nucleotides match TRBD1. There are 14 residues in the CDR3. Losses at the gene ends were 6 bases for V and 4 bases for J; bases not matched to a gene: 5. In germline, CDR1 is MNHEY, CDR2 SVGAGI. The CDR3 protein is CASRRGQGTYGYTF. The CDR3 coding sequence is TGTGCCAGCAGGAGGGGACAGGGGACCTATGGCTACACCTTC.

The gene calls are TRBV18 and TRBJ1-1; 8 bases map to TRBD1. V lost 2 bases to trimming and J lost 3 bases; unmatched junction nucleotides: 2. Germline loops: CDR1 KGHSH, CDR2 LQKENI. There are 14 residues in the CDR3. This CDR3 reads CASSPMDRDTEAFF. The CDR3 DNA follows: TGTGCCAGCTCACCAATGGACAGGGACACTGAAGCTTTCTTT.

The chain joins TRBV5-1 to TRBJ1-1, with 7 positions matching TRBD1. V gave up 3 bases and J gave up 7 bases; unmatched junction bases: 9. This CDR3 contains 14 residues. Germline V CDR1 and CDR2: SGHRS, YFSETQ. The CDR3 sequence: CASSYGTVVGEAFF. The CDR3 nucleotides are TGCGCCAGCAGCTACGGGACAGTTGTTGGTGAAGCTTTCTTT.

As DNA, the CDR3 is TGTGCCTGGAGATTTACCGGGACAGGGGATGGCTACACCTTC. Translated, it gives CAWRFTGTGDGYTF. This chain links TRBV30 with TRBJ1-2, with 10 bases fitting TRBD1. Germline-derived CDR1 and CDR2 are GTSNPN and SVGIG (reference sequence). CDR3 length equals 14 residues. Trimming took 3 bases from V and 6 from J; bases not matched to a gene: 7.

The rearrangement joins TRBV7-9 to TRBJ1-6, with 7 bases aligning to TRBD1. This CDR3 contains 15 residues. The germline V gene encodes CDR1 SEHNR and CDR2 FQNEAQ (reference sequence). Trimming removed 4 bases from V and 10 bases from J; junction bases left unmatched: 10. CDR3 DNA sequence: TGTGCCAGCAGCTCCTCGGACAGGTCGAACTCACCCCTCCACTTT. Translating gives CASSSSDRSNSPLHF.

The chain carries TRBV7-2 and TRBJ1-6, with TRBD1 matching over 8 bases. V gave up 1 base and J gave up 8 bases; unmatched junction bases: 7. Germline V gene data show CDR1 as SGHTA and CDR2 as FQGNSA. The CDR3 totals 16 residues. DNA of the CDR3: TGTGCCAGCAGCTTAGAAGCGACAGGGGAAGATTCACCCCTCCACTTT. This codes for CASSLEATGEDSPLHF.

This chain connects TRBV25-1 to TRBJ2-2; D might be TRBD1 (5 bases). With 4 bases removed from V and 4 bases from J, the gap between germline ends came to 19 bases. The germline CDR1 and CDR2 sequences are MGHDK and SYGVNS. The CDR3 runs to 17 residues. CDR3 residues: CASSALLGRGVTGELFF. The CDR3 DNA reads TGTGCCAGCAGTGCCCTATTGGGTAGGGGTGTCACCGGGGAGCTGTTTTTT.

The V call is TRBV7-2, the J call TRBJ2-5, with D uncertain. Germline V lookup: CDR1 SGHTA, CDR2 FQGNSA. There are 15 residues in the CDR3. V was shortened by 5 bases and J by 2 bases, with 15 bases between the two germline ends. The CDR3 loop reads CASSASERGQETQYF. The CDR3 nucleotides read TGTGCCAGCAGCGCCTCCGAGCGCGGACAAGAGACCCAGTACTTC.

This chain links TRBV19 with TRBJ1-2; 9 bases are a match to TRBD1. V dropped 7 bases and J dropped 5; count of bases not matched to a gene: 8. Germline V gene lookup returns CDR1 LNHDA and CDR2 SQIVND (reference sequence). CDR3 length: 14 residues. The CDR3 spells CASTPGQGGYGYTF. CDR3 nucleotides: TGTGCCAGTACCCCGGGACAGGGAGGATATGGCTACACCTTC.

The rearrangement uses TRBV27 and TRBJ2-1; TRBD2 agrees at 8 bases. The length of the CDR3 is 17 residues. V dropped 6 bases and J dropped 1; count of bases not matched to a gene: 11. Germline lookup yields CDR1 MNHEY and CDR2 SMNVEV (reference sequence). The CDR3 protein is CASRPPGGEPSYNEQFF. CDR3 bases: TGTGCCAGCAGGCCTCCGGGGGGGGAACCTTCCTACAATGAGCAGTTCTTC.

This chain links TRBV27 with TRBJ1-6; D perhaps matches TRBD1 (5 bases). V dropped 4 bases and J dropped 2 bases, with 12 bases sitting between them. The CDR3 totals 16 residues. Germline CDR1 is MNHEY and CDR2 is SMNVEV (reference sequence). The CDR3 coding sequence is TGTGCCAGCAGTTCGTCTGGCAGGGCCTATAATTCACCCCTCCACTTT. Protein product: CASSSSGRAYNSPLHF.

J is TRBJ1-1 and V is TRBV29-1; D possibly corresponds to TRBD1 (5 bases). Germline loops: CDR1 SQVTM, CDR2 ANQGSEA. The CDR3 spans 13 residues. The germline V and J ends were trimmed by 2 bases and 0 bases, with 7 bases remaining between them. The CDR3 nucleotides read TGCAGCGTTGAACAGGGCGTGAACACTGAAGCTTTCTTT. Translated: CSVEQGVNTEAFF.

This chain joins TRBV29-1 and TRBJ1-1, with D uncertain. In germline, CDR1 is SQVTM, CDR2 ANQGSEA. The CDR3 spans 10 residues. V was trimmed by 7 bases and J by 0 bases, leaving 3 bases between them. The DNA of the CDR3 is TGCAGCGCTATGAACACTGAAGCTTTCTTT. Its translation: CSAMNTEAFF.

V gene TRBV2 combines with J gene TRBJ1-5, with 9 nucleotides matching TRBD1. Germline V gene lookup returns CDR1 SNHLY and CDR2 FYNNEI. This CDR3 is built from 13 residues. After removal of 8 bases from V and 6 bases from J, the junction contained 5 bases not matched to a gene. CDR3 protein: CASGTGFSQPQHF. For the CDR3, the DNA is TGTGCCAGCGGGACAGGGTTTAGTCAGCCCCAGCATTTT.

The rearrangement links TRBV6-1 to TRBJ1-2, with D hard to call. Germline values: CDR1 MNHNS, CDR2 SASEGT. The ends were cut back, 0 bases at V and 8 bases at J, with 10 bases in the middle. This CDR3 comprises 13 residues. CDR3 sequence (DNA): TGTGCCAGCAGTGAAGCGAGGGAGAGAGGCTACACCTTC. Encoded protein: CASSEARERGYTF.

This chain uses TRBV5-4 with TRBJ2-3, with 8 bases identical to TRBD1. This CDR3 has 15 amino acids. Germline V gene lookup returns CDR1 SGHNT and CDR2 YYREEE (reference sequence). V lost 4 bases and J lost 4; bases outside the gene matches: 8. The CDR3 protein is CASSIGQGISDTQYF. The CDR3 bases are TGTGCCAGCAGCATAGGACAGGGAATCTCAGATACGCAGTATTTT.

In the case of this clone: Other nucleotide sequences in the sample specify the same CDR3. V gene TRBV28 combines with J gene TRBJ2-7; D is unclear. The V gene's germline CDR1 is MDHEN and CDR2 SYDVKM. V lost 6 bases, J lost 3 bases, and 9 bases lay in between. The CDR3 runs 12 residues. CDR3 in amino acids: CASSSPGYEQYF. CDR3 nucleotides: TGTGCCAGCAGCTCCCCGGGCTACGAGCAGTACTTC.

This chain joins TRBV24-1 and TRBJ1-2, with TRBD1 as a possible D gene (6 bases). From germline, CDR1 is KGHDR and CDR2 SFDVKD. V lost 2 bases to trimming and J lost 10 bases, with 10 bases between them. The CDR3 sequence is 12 residues long. This CDR3 is CATSDSGAYYTF. The CDR3 DNA follows: TGTGCCACCAGTGATTCAGGGGCATACTACACCTTC.

The CDR3 protein is CASSASGTDLNTIYF. DNA for the CDR3: TGTGCCAGCAGCGCCTCCGGGACAGATCTAAACACCATATATTTT. The chain uses TRBV9 and TRBJ1-3; the match to TRBD1 covers 7 bases. This CDR3 contains 15 residues. Germline-derived CDR1 and CDR2 are SGDLS and YYNGEE. J gave up 6 bases and V 3 bases, and 9 bases lay outside the gene matches. The full variable domain, with the rest looked up from reference TRBV9 and TRBJ1-3, is DSGVTQTPKHLITATGQRVTLRCSPRSGDLSVYWYQQSLDQGLQFLIQYYNGEERAKGNILERFSAQQFPDLHSELNLSSLELGDSALYFCASSASGTDLNTIYFGEGSWLTVV.

The chain joins TRBV7-9 to TRBJ1-1, with a weak D call TRBD1 (6 bases). The CDR3 consists of 14 residues. The V end lost 5 bases, the J end lost 1 base, and 11 bases lay between the germline ends. CDR1 SEHNR and CDR2 FQNEAQ come from the germline V gene (reference sequence). DNA for the CDR3: TGTGCCAGCAGCCTGAGCAGGGGGAACACTGAAGCTTTCTTT. Amino acid sequence: CASSLSRGNTEAFF.

This clone was counted once. The rearrangement links TRBV5-4 to TRBJ1-5; no definite D call. The CDR3 length is 14 residues. Between the trimmed V and J ends, which lost 3 bases and 2 bases, there was a span of 9 bases. From germline, CDR1 is SGHNT and CDR2 YYREEE (reference sequence). CDR3 nucleotides: TGTGCCAGCAGCTACTACGGGGGCAATCAGCCCCAGCATTTT. Encoded protein: CASSYYGGNQPQHF.

The chain has TRBV6-6 and TRBJ1-2, with a tentative D call TRBD1 (6 bases). V was clipped by 6 bases and J by 6 bases, with 23 bases between them. There are 16 residues in the CDR3. Germline-derived CDR1 and CDR2 are MNHNY and SVGAGI (reference sequence). The DNA of the CDR3 is TGTGCCAGCAGCCTAAACCCGATTACAGGGAAGCATGGCTACACCTTC. Its protein is CASSLNPITGKHGYTF.

The rearrangement uses TRBV7-6 and TRBJ2-1, with 10 bases that match TRBD1. The CDR3 consists of 16 residues. The J segment lost 4 bases and the V segment lost 3 bases, leaving 6 bases of the junction unmatched. Germline V gives CDR1 SGHVS, CDR2 FNYEAQ. CDR3 sequence: CASSFSPGQGYNEQFF. Here the CDR3 DNA reads TGTGCCAGCAGCTTCTCTCCGGGACAGGGGTACAATGAGCAGTTCTTC.

The CDR3: CASSLSETENNYGYTF. CDR3 coding DNA: TGTGCCAGCAGCTTATCTGAGACAGAAAACAACTATGGCTACACCTTC. V usage is TRBV7-9 and J usage is TRBJ1-2; D is possibly TRBD1 (5 bases). The germline gives CDR1 SEHNR, CDR2 FQNEAQ (reference sequence). CDR3 size: 16 residues. Trimming stripped 2 bases from V and 2 bases from J, with 15 bases between.

This rearrangement joins TRBV3-1 (or the pseudogene TRBV3-2) to TRBJ1-6; TRBD1 might be the D (6 bases). There are 15 residues in the CDR3. Germline V gene sequence: CDR1 LGHDT, CDR2 YNNKEL (reference sequence). Trimming shortened V by 1 base and J by 7 bases, and 11 bases separated the two germline ends. The CDR3 coding sequence is TGTGCCAGCAGCCAAGGACAGGTGACAAATTCACCCCTCCACTTT. The encoded protein is CASSQGQVTNSPLHF.

The gene calls are TRBV6-1 and TRBJ1-2; 7 bases line up with TRBD1. Germline CDR1 and CDR2: MNHNS and SASEGT. Trimming at V came to 2 bases and at J to 5 bases, leaving 8 bases not matched to a gene. The CDR3 loop spans 15 amino acids. The DNA of the CDR3 is TGTGCCAGCAGTGAACAAGAGGGGGCGAGATATGGCTACACCTTC. Protein sequence: CASSEQEGARYGYTF.

The chain employs TRBV9 and TRBJ2-1; D may be TRBD2 (6 bases). V lost 4 bases, J lost 12 bases, and 26 bases lay in between. The CDR3 is 16 amino acids. Germline-derived CDR1 and CDR2 are SGDLS and YYNGEE. DNA of the CDR3: TGTGCCAGCAGCCCTCGGGAGAGCGGGTTTGTTTTCGCGCAGTTCTTC. Translation gives CASSPRESGFVFAQFF.